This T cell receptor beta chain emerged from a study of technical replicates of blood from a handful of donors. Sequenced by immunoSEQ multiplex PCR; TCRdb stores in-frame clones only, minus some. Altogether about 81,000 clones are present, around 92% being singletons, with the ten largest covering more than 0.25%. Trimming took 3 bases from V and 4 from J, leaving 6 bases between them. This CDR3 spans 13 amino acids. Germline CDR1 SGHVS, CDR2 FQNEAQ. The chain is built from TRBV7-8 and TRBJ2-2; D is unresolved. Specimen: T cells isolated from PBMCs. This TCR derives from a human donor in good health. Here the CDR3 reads CASSFRLTGELFF. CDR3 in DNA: TGTGCCAGCAGCTTTCGTCTCACCGGGGAGCTGTTTTTT.